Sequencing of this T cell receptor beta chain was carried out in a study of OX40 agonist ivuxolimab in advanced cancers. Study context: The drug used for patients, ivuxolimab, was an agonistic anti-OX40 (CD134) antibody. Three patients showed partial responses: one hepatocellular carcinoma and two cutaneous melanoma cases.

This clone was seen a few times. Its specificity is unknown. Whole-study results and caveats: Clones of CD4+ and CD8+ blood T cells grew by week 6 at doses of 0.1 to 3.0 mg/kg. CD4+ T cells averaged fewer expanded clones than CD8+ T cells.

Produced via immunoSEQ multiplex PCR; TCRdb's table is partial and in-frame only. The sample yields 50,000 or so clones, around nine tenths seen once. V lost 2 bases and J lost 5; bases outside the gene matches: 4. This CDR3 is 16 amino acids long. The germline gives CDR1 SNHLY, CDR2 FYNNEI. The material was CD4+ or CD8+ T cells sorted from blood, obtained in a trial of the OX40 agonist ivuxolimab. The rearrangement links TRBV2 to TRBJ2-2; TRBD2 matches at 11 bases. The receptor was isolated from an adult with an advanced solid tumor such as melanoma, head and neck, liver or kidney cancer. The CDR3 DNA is TGTGCCAGCAGTGAAAAGGCTAGCGGGGGGACCGGGGAGCTGTTTTTT. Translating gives CASSEKASGGTGELFF.